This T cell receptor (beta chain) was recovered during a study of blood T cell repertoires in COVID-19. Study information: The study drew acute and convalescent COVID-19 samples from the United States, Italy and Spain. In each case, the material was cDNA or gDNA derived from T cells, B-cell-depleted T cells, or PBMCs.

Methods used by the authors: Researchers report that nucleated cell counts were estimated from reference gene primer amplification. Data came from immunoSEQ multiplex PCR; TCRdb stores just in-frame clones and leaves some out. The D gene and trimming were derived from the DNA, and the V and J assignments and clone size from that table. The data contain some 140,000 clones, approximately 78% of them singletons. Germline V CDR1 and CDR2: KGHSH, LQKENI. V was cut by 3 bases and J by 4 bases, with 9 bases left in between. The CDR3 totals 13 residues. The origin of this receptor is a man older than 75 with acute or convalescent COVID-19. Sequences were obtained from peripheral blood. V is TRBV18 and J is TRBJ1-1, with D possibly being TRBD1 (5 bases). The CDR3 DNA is TGTGCCAGCTCACCGGGGAGGGGCACTGAAGCTTTCTTT. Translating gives CASSPGRGTEAFF.